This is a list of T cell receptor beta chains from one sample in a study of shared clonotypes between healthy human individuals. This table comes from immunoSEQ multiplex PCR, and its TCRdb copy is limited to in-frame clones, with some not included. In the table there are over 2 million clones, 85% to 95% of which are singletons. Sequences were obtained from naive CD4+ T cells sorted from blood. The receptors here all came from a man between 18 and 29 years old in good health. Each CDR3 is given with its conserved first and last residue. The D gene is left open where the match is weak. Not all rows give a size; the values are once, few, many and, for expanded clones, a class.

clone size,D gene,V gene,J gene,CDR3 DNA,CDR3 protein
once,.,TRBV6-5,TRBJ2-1,TGTGCCAGCAGTCCCGTCGGGAATGAGCAGTTCTTC,CASSPVGNEQFF
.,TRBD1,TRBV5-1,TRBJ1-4,TGCGCCAGCAGCCTCCGCGACAGGGGCAATGAAAAACTGTTTTTT,CASSLRDRGNEKLFF
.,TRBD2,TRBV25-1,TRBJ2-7,TGTGCCAGCAGCCCGACTAGCGGGCACTACGAGCAGTACTTC,CASSPTSGHYEQYF
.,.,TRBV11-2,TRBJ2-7,TGTGCCAGCAGCTTAGATGTCGTGCTTAAGCTCGGCGAGCAGTACTTC,CASSLDVVLKLGEQYF
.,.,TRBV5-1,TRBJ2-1,TGCGCCAGCAGCGGCGGACAGTCCAATGAGCAGTTCTTC,CASSGGQSNEQFF
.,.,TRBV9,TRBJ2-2,TGTGCCAGCAGCCGTAGGTCAGGGACGAACACCGGGGAGCTGTTTTTT,CASSRRSGTNTGELFF
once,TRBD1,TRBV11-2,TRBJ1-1,TGTGCCAGCACCAGGACAGGGGGACACACTGAAGCTTTCTTT,CASTRTGGHTEAFF
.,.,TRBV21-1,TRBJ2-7,TGTGCCAGCAGCAGCTCCGGGACAGGATTATGCGAGCAGTACTTC,CASSSSGTGLCEQYF
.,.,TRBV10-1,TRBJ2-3,TGCGCCAGCTCCCCAGGGGGGGAGATTAGCACAGATACGCAGTATTTT,CASSPGGEISTDTQYF
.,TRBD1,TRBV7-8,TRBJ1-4,TGTGCCAGCAGCCCCCCCGGGACAGGGAATGAAAAACTGTTTTTT,CASSPPGTGNEKLFF
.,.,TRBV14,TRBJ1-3,TGTGCCAGCAGCCAAGCAGGATTGTTGGGAATAAACACCATATATTTT,CASSQAGLLGINTIYF
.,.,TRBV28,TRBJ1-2,TGTGCCAGCAGGAATCTCAGTGGCTACACCTTC,CASRNLSGYTF
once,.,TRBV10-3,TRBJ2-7,TGTGCCATCAGCCAAGAGGAGGGGGCGGCTAGCGAGCAGTACTTC,CAISQEEGAASEQYF
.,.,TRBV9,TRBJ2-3,TGTGCCAGCAGCGGGACAGTCAGCACAGATACGCAGTATTTT,CASSGTVSTDTQYF
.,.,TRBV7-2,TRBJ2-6,TGTGCCAGCAGCTTGAGACGACAAAGTCGGGCCAACGTCCTGACTTTC,CASSLRRQSRANVLTF
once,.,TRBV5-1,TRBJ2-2,TGCGCCAGCAGACTAGCCGCGAACACCGGGGAGCTGTTTTTT,CASRLAANTGELFF
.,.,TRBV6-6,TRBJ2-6,TGTGCCAGCAGTAGGGACGTCTCTGGGGCCAACGTCCTGACTTTC,CASSRDVSGANVLTF
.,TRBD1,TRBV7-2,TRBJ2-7,TGTGCCAGCAGCTTAGGACAGGGGGCGACCTACGAGCAGTACTTC,CASSLGQGATYEQYF
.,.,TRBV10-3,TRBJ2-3,TGTGCCATCAGTGAGTGGGCAGGGGCAGATACGCAGTATTTT,CAISEWAGADTQYF
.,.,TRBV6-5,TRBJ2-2,TGTGCCAGCAGTTACTCGGGCCGGGAGCTGTTTTTT,CASSYSGRELFF
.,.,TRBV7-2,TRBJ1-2,TGTGCCAGCAGCTTAGAGGACAGATATGGCTACACCTTC,CASSLEDRYGYTF